The table lists the clone carrying this T cell receptor (beta chain) with a few counts. Antigen specificity is unknown. As every portion of the isolated RNA was reverse transcribed, the sequencing read expressed TCRB transcripts. An average around 3.8 million reads came from naive, central memory and regulatory T cell samples. The table came from immunoSEQ multiplex PCR; TCRdb's copy has only in-frame clones and leaves some out. The sample lists around 350,000 clones, roughly 12% occurring once. Once sorted, every population was more than 98% pure. These data come from a study of beta chain features in type 1 diabetes. Regarding the study as a whole: The VDJ junctions of type 1 diabetes patients carried fewer insertions and more deletions. Patients showed naive, central memory and Treg TCRB repertoires that appeared more similar than those of healthy donors.

Deletions cut 0 bases from V and 5 bases from J, with 15 bases between. This CDR3 is built from 16 residues. Germline V gene data show CDR1 as LNHNV and CDR2 as YYDKDF (reference sequence). The sample comprised naive CD4+ T cells from blood. The rearrangement uses TRBV15 and TRBJ2-3, with D possibly being TRBD1 (6 bases). This TCR was recovered from a man aged 18-30 years in good health. CDR3 protein: CATSRDRAGAGDTQYF. The CDR3 nucleotides read TGTGCCACCAGCAGAGATCGTGCAGGGGCTGGAGATACGCAGTATTTT.